The 14 T cell receptor beta chains below all came from one sample that was sequenced in a study of blood T cell repertoires in COVID-19. TCRdb keeps only in-frame clones here, not all; method: immunoSEQ multiplex PCR. The sample includes 90,000 or so clones, around 88% of them seen just once. Sequenced input: peripheral blood. Receptors originate from a man older than 75 with active or convalescent COVID-19.

The chain couples TRBV6-2 or TRBV6-3 to TRBJ1-6; D unresolved. This CDR3 is 15 amino acids long. V was cut by 5 bases and J by 9 bases, with 17 bases left in between. CDR1 is MNHEY, CDR2 SVGEGT, per germline. CDR3 protein: CASSLQRSLGSPLHF. CDR3 nucleotide sequence: TGTGCCAGCAGTCTTCAGCGATCCCTAGGTTCACCCCTCCACTTT.

This chain uses TRBV3-1 (or the pseudogene TRBV3-2) with TRBJ1-2; 7 nucleotides line up with TRBD1. Germline V gene lookup returns CDR1 LGHDT and CDR2 YNNKEL (reference sequence). V lost 4 bases and J lost 8; bases outside the gene matches: 10. The CDR3 sequence is 14 residues long. Written as DNA, the CDR3 is TGTGCCAGCAGCCGGGACGGACAGGTGGGGGGCTACACCTTC. Protein: CASSRDGQVGGYTF.

The chain couples TRBV9 to TRBJ1-3, with 7 bases aligning to TRBD1. Germline-derived CDR1 and CDR2 are SGDLS and YYNGEE. This CDR3 spans 16 amino acids. Trimming at V came to 4 bases and at J to 0 bases, leaving 7 bases not matched to a gene. The CDR3 sequence: CASSPRQGYSGNTIYF. CDR3 nucleotides: TGTGCCAGCAGCCCCCGACAGGGCTACTCTGGAAACACCATATATTTT.

The V and J genes are TRBV7-6 and TRBJ1-5, with 11 bases lining up with TRBD1. This CDR3 is built from 15 residues. The V gene end was trimmed by 5 bases and the J gene end by 4 bases; junction bases not matched to a gene: 4. Germline-derived CDR1 and CDR2 are SGHVS and FNYEAQ. This chain's CDR3 is CASSLGDRGNQPQHF. DNA for the CDR3: TGTGCCAGCAGCCTAGGGGACAGGGGGAATCAGCCCCAGCATTTT.

This clone was detected only once. This sequence joins TRBV2 and TRBJ1-5; 8 bases map to TRBD1. The CDR3 loop spans 14 amino acids. V gave up 4 bases and J gave up 7 bases; unmatched junction bases: 6. Germline CDR1 and CDR2: SNHLY and FYNNEI. The CDR3 region is CASSGGQGHQPQHF. In DNA, the CDR3 is TGTGCCAGCAGTGGCGGACAGGGCCACCAGCCCCAGCATTTT.

The V and J genes are TRBV11-2 and TRBJ2-2; no definite D call. The CDR3 consists of 13 residues. Deletions cut 1 base from V and 4 bases from J, with 4 bases between. The germline gives CDR1 SGHAT, CDR2 FQNNGV. The CDR3 sequence is CASSLGGTGELFF. The CDR3 region has the DNA TGTGCCAGCAGCTTAGGAGGCACCGGGGAGCTGTTTTTT.

V and J are TRBV7-8 and TRBJ2-3, with D possibly TRBD2 on 6 matching bases. V lost 5 bases, J lost 7 bases, and 16 bases lay in between. The V gene's germline CDR1 is SGHVS and CDR2 FQNEAQ. The CDR3 is 14 residues long. Here the CDR3 DNA reads TGTGCCAGCAGCCCTAGCGCCCCCGCCCATACGCAGTATTTT. Translating it yields CASSPSAPAHTQYF.

This clone was recorded only once. The chain recombines TRBV15 with TRBJ1-2; TRBD1 aligns across 9 bases. The CDR3 totals 16 residues. The V and J ends lost 0 bases and 8 bases, in that order; junction bases with no gene match: 10. CDR1 and CDR2 from the germline V gene are LNHNV and YYDKDF (reference sequence). CDR3 nucleotides: TGTGCCACCAGCAGAGACAGGACAAACAGGGGGCAAGGCTACACCTTC. It is translated as CATSRDRTNRGQGYTF.

The rearrangement links TRBV24-1 to TRBJ1-6, with no clear D. This CDR3 comprises 15 residues. Per germline, CDR1 KGHDR and CDR2 SFDVKD. Trimming cost V 5 bases and J 0 bases, with 7 bases left between them. Here the CDR3 DNA reads TGTGCCACCAGTGGTGGGAGCTCCTATAATTCACCCCTCCACTTT. Its translation: CATSGGSSYNSPLHF.

The gene calls are TRBV10-3 and TRBJ1-4, with 9 bases matching TRBD1. The CDR3 extends over 14 amino acids. In germline, CDR1 is ENHRY, CDR2 SYGVKD. V lost 6 bases, J lost 7 bases, and 6 bases stayed unmatched. The DNA for the CDR3 is TGTGCCATCAGCCCGACAGGGGGTAGTGAAAAACTGTTTTTT. Amino acid sequence: CAISPTGGSEKLFF.

V and J are TRBV7-9 and TRBJ2-1; unclear D gene. This CDR3 is built from 13 residues. The germline V and J ends were trimmed by 4 bases and 1 base, with 5 bases remaining between them. The V gene's germline CDR1 is SEHNR and CDR2 FQNEAQ (reference sequence). CDR3 in amino acids: CASSSLSYNEQFF. The CDR3 DNA is TGTGCCAGCAGCTCCCTGTCCTACAATGAGCAGTTCTTC.

The J gene is TRBJ2-1, the V gene TRBV19, with a tentative D call TRBD2 (6 bases). In germline, CDR1 is LNHDA, CDR2 SQIVND (reference sequence). Trimming left V 5 bases short and J 0 bases short, with 11 bases between. This CDR3 has 15 amino acids. The CDR3 spells CASSETSNSYNEQFF. The CDR3 DNA follows: TGTGCCAGTAGTGAAACTAGCAACTCCTACAATGAGCAGTTCTTC.

This clone was picked up a small number of times. V usage is TRBV4-1 and J usage is TRBJ2-7; 13 nucleotides match TRBD2. The CDR3 is 15 residues long. J was trimmed by 6 bases and V by 4 bases; bases with no gene match: 6. Germline V gene sequence: CDR1 MGHRA, CDR2 YSYEKL. The CDR3 DNA reads as TGCGCCAGCAGCCGTACCGGGACTAGCGGGACCGAGCAGTACTTC. It translates to CASSRTGTSGTEQYF.

The genes are TRBV15 and TRBJ2-4; 9 bases match TRBD2. After removal of 3 bases from V and 0 bases from J, the junction contained 3 bases not matched to a gene. Per the germline V gene, CDR1 is LNHNV and CDR2 is YYDKDF (reference sequence). This CDR3 comprises 16 residues. DNA of the CDR3: TGTGCCACCAGCAGCAGCGGGAGGTTAGCCAAAAACATTCAGTACTTC. Its translation: CATSSSGRLAKNIQYF.